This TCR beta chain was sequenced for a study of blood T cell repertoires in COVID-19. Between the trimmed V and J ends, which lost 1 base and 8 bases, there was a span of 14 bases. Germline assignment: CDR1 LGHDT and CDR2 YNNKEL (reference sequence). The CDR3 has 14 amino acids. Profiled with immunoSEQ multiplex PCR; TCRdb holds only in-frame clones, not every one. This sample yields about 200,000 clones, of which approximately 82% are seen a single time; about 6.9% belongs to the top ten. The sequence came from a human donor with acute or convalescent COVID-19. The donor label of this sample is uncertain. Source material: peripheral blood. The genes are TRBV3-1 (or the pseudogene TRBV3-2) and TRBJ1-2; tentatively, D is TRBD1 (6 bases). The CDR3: CASSQGGGSRGYTF. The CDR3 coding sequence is TGTGCCAGCAGCCAAGGGGGGGGCAGCCGCGGCTACACCTTC.